One sample yielded the 23 T cell receptor beta chains listed below, sequenced in a study of CXCR3-negative and CXCR3-positive naive CD8 T cells. TRB cDNA libraries were made by UMI-labeled 5' RACE. One entry per CDR3 protein, without DNA, is what TCRdb gives after re-calling the 5' RACE reads. In all, the sample yields roughly 110,000 distinct CDR3 sequences. Study-level results: When CXCR3-positive naive cells were set against CXCR3-negative naive cells, the former had more hydrophobic TRB CDR3s.

No cognate antigen is known for these TCRs. The sequenced sample was naive CXCR3+ CD8+ T cells from blood. Described subset: CD45RO-CCR7+CD27+CD95- naive CD8+ T cells expressing CXCR3 (TNR3+). The receptors come from a human donor in good health. Some clones in this sample may be carry-over from other donors' samples.

The chain has TRBV28 and TRBJ2-4. Looked up from germline, CDR1 is MDHEN and CDR2 is SYDVKM. The CDR3 loop spans 17 amino acids. The CDR3 spells CASSFSLGNWAKNIQYF.

The chain links TRBV24-1 to TRBJ2-7; the D call from TCRdb, TRBD1, cannot be confirmed without DNA. CDR3 size: 17 residues. Germline CDR1 is KGHDR and CDR2 is SFDVKD. CDR3 loop: CATSESPSGGLSYEQYF.

The chain combines TRBV28 with TRBJ2-1. Germline assignment: CDR1 MDHEN and CDR2 SYDVKM. This CDR3 comprises 18 residues. This CDR3 is CASSSITEPWSSYNEQFF. The full variable domain, its missing parts supplied by reference TRBV28 and TRBJ2-1, is DVKVTQSSRYLVKRTGEKVFLECVQDMDHENMFWYRQDPGLGLRLIYFSYDVKMKEKGDIPEGYSVSREKKERFSLILESASTNQTSMYLCASSSITEPWSSYNEQFFGPGTRLTVL.

This sequence joins TRBV25-1 and TRBJ2-7; TCRdb proposes TRBD1, but this gene call is untestable without DNA. Germline values: CDR1 MGHDK, CDR2 SYGVNS. This CDR3 has 15 amino acids. CDR3 protein: CASRGDRGDTYEQYF.

V and J are TRBV4-1 and TRBJ2-2; without DNA, the TCRdb call of TRBD1 cannot be checked. CDR1 and CDR2 from the germline V gene are MGHRA and YSYEKL. The CDR3 is 17 residues long. CDR3 residues: CASSQDPTGEATGELFF.

The gene calls are TRBV7-7 and TRBJ2-1; TCRdb outputs TRBD2, but without DNA this stays unchecked. From germline, CDR1 is SSHAT and CDR2 FNYEAQ (reference sequence). CDR3 length equals 15 residues. This CDR3 reads CASSSGLASYNEQFF.

CDR3 sequence reads: CATHYYTEAFF. The chain recombines TRBV28 with TRBJ1-1. CDR3 length: 11 amino acids. Germline loops: CDR1 MDHEN, CDR2 SYDVKM.

The CDR3: CASSSNSGTGTYEQYF. This chain connects TRBV28 to TRBJ2-7; TCRdb indicates TRBD1, and absent DNA this call remains unverified. The CDR3 length is 16 residues. CDR1 and CDR2 (germline): MDHEN, SYDVKM.

This chain connects TRBV12-3 or TRBV12-4 to TRBJ2-1; TCRdb gives TRBD1 as the D gene, but with no DNA this cannot be confirmed. The CDR3 contains 16 residues. The chain's CDR3 is CASSGRQAGPYSEQFF.

The rearrangement links TRBV20-1 to TRBJ2-3; no DNA is available, so the TRBD2 call from TCRdb remains unchecked. This CDR3 has 16 residues. The germline V gene has CDR1 DFQATT and CDR2 SNEGSKA (reference sequence). The CDR3 loop is CSARSIAFTSTDTQYF.

The chain couples TRBV20-1 to TRBJ2-3; TCRdb picks TRBD2, but there is no DNA to check that call. This CDR3 comprises 15 residues. Germline lookup yields CDR1 DFQATT and CDR2 SNEGSKA (reference sequence). CDR3: CSANQIAGGTDTQYF.

The chain couples TRBV4-2 to TRBJ2-1. This CDR3 has 14 residues. Germline V gives CDR1 LGHNA, CDR2 YNFKEQ. CDR3 sequence: CASSQDLEPNEQFF.

The chain joins TRBV5-6 to TRBJ2-3; the TRBD2 assignment by TCRdb is unverifiable without DNA. The CDR3 is 16 amino acids. The germline gives CDR1 SGHDT, CDR2 YYEEEE. The CDR3 spells CASSFLTSGGIDTQYF.

This chain connects TRBV5-4 to TRBJ1-6. This CDR3 region has 13 residues. From germline, CDR1 is SGHNT and CDR2 YYREEE (reference sequence). The chain's CDR3 is CASSLARNSPLHF.

V gene TRBV9 combines with J gene TRBJ2-7; TCRdb's D call, TRBD1, is unchecked because there is no DNA. The CDR3 consists of 15 residues. CDR1 is SGDLS and CDR2 is YYNGEE in the germline V gene. This chain's CDR3 is CASSVRGVGIYEQYF.

The chain recombines TRBV29-1 with TRBJ1-4; TCRdb calls TRBD1, which cannot be checked without DNA. This CDR3 comprises 13 residues. The germline CDR1 and CDR2 sequences are SQVTM and ANQGSEA. The CDR3 is CSGRTGVNEKLFF.

The chain is built from TRBV9 and TRBJ2-3; TCRdb calls TRBD1, which cannot be checked without DNA. Germline V gives CDR1 SGDLS, CDR2 YYNGEE. This CDR3 contains 15 residues. The CDR3 loop is CASSVGTGSADTQYF.

The V gene is TRBV5-1, the J gene TRBJ2-5; TCRdb's D gene call, TRBD1, goes unchecked for lack of DNA. Germline CDR1 SGHRS, CDR2 YFSETQ. CDR3 length: 15 amino acids. This CDR3 is CASSPGTGPQETQYF.

This chain uses TRBV12-3 or TRBV12-4 with TRBJ2-1; TCRdb designates TRBD1, a call that cannot be tested without DNA. The CDR3 has 18 amino acids. CDR3 residues: CASSDQHFQGALNNEQFF.

The V and J genes are TRBV20-1 and TRBJ2-4; the D gene TCRdb calls, TRBD1, cannot be checked with no DNA. The CDR3 length is 15 residues. Germline lookup yields CDR1 DFQATT and CDR2 SNEGSKA (reference sequence). This chain's CDR3 is CSARETGMAKNIQYF.

V is TRBV7-2 and J is TRBJ1-1; there is no DNA to check the TCRdb D call of TRBD1. The CDR3 is 14 amino acids. Germline CDR1 SGHTA, CDR2 FQGNSA. Here the CDR3 reads CASSLYPYRTEAFF. The complete variable domain, with remaining parts taken from reference TRBV7-2 and TRBJ1-1, reads GAGVSQSPSNKVTEKGKDVELRCDPISGHTALYWYRQSLGQGLEFLIYFQGNSAPDKSGLPSDRFSAERTGGSVSTLTIQRTQQEDSAVYLCASSLYPYRTEAFFGQGTRLTVV.

CDR3 sequence: CATSRDSIREQYF. The rearrangement joins TRBV15 to TRBJ2-7. The V gene's germline CDR1 is LNHNV and CDR2 YYDKDF (reference sequence). The CDR3 totals 13 residues.

The gene calls are TRBV7-2 and TRBJ2-4; TCRdb's D call, TRBD2, is unchecked because there is no DNA. CDR3 size: 15 residues. CDR1 is SGHTA, CDR2 FQGNSA, per germline. The CDR3 reads CASSSEGQRGDIQYF.